This T cell receptor beta chain was observed in a study of blood T cell repertoires in COVID-19. Turning to the study itself: The United States, Italy and Spain were the sources of the acute and convalescent COVID-19 samples. T cells, B-cell-depleted T cells, or PBMCs supplied cDNA or gDNA.

Original analysis: Estimation of nucleated cell counts relied on the amplification of reference gene primers. The repertoire was sequenced with immunoSEQ multiplex PCR; TCRdb's copy has only in-frame clones and lacks some. That table furnishes V, J and clone size, whereas the DNA furnished D and trimming. The table has around 16,000 clones, 80% to 90% seen once; the top ten hold 10%. The specimen sequenced was peripheral blood. This TCR came from a man older than 75 with acute or convalescent COVID-19.

The CDR3 sequence is CALGDSAAFF. CDR3 DNA: TGTGCTCTCGGGGACAGTGCAGCTTTCTTT. The rearrangement joins TRBV30 to TRBJ1-1; TRBD1 matches at 7 bases. Per germline, CDR1 GTSNPN and CDR2 SVGIG (reference sequence). The CDR3 contains 10 residues.